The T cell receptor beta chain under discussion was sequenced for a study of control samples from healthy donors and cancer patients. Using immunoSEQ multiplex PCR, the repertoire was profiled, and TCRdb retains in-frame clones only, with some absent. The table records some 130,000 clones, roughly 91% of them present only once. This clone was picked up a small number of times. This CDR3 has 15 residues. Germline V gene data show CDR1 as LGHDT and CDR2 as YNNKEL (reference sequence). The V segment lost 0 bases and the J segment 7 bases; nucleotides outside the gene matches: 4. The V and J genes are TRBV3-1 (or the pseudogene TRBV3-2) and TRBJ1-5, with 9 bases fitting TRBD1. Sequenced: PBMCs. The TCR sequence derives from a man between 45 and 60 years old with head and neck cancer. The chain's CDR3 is CASSQDHRGPQPQHF. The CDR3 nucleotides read TGTGCCAGCAGCCAAGATCACAGGGGGCCCCAGCCCCAGCATTTT.